Listed below are T cell receptor beta chains from one sample, sequenced in a study of shared clonotypes between healthy human individuals. Clones were sequenced by immunoSEQ multiplex PCR, and TCRdb holds only the in-frame ones, with some missing. The sample has around 2.1 million clones, 90% to 95% seen once; the top ten hold under 2%. Sequencing was done on a sample of naive CD8+ T cells from PBMCs. Receptor source: a man aged 18 to 29 in good health. Some clones in this sample may be carry-over from other donors' samples. Each CDR3 is given with its conserved first and last residue. The order of the fields is clone size, J gene, V gene, D gene, CDR3 DNA, CDR3 protein. D genes are given only for firm matches. Expanded clones get a size class; other rows say once, few or many, or leave the size out.

abundance: -
j_gene: TRBJ1-2
v_gene: TRBV11-2
d_gene: -
CDR3nt: TGTGCCAGCAGCTCGACCGGGGGGTGGGTAAAGAGTGGCTACACCTTC
CDR3aa: CASSSTGGWVKSGYTF

abundance: -
j_gene: TRBJ2-7
v_gene: TRBV7-6
d_gene: -
CDR3nt: TGTGCCAGCAGCTCCAACCCCCGGGGTGAGCAGTACTTC
CDR3aa: CASSSNPRGEQYF

abundance: -
j_gene: TRBJ2-3
v_gene: TRBV6-1
d_gene: TRBD2
CDR3nt: TGTGCCAGCACGGGCGGGGGATTCACAGATACGCAGTATTTT
CDR3aa: CASTGGGFTDTQYF

abundance: -
j_gene: TRBJ1-1
v_gene: TRBV5-6
d_gene: -
CDR3nt: TGTGCCAGCAGCTTGTCCCCCGTGAACACTGAAGCTTTCTTT
CDR3aa: CASSLSPVNTEAFF

abundance: -
j_gene: TRBJ1-1
v_gene: TRBV28
d_gene: -
CDR3nt: TGTGCCAGCAGTGAGCTTAGGCCTTGGGGCCAGCCGAACACTGAAGCTTTCTTT
CDR3aa: CASSELRPWGQPNTEAFF

abundance: -
j_gene: TRBJ2-1
v_gene: TRBV4-3
d_gene: -
CDR3nt: TGCGCCAGCAGCGTCCGATCAAATGAGCAGTTCTTC
CDR3aa: CASSVRSNEQFF

abundance: once
j_gene: TRBJ1-2
v_gene: TRBV2
d_gene: -
CDR3nt: TGTGCCAGCAGTGAAGCAGGCCCCCTCTATGGCTACACCTTC
CDR3aa: CASSEAGPLYGYTF

abundance: -
j_gene: TRBJ2-1
v_gene: TRBV28
d_gene: TRBD1
CDR3nt: TGTGCCAGCAGCCCAGTCAGGGGGATCTCCTACAATGAGCAGTTCTTC
CDR3aa: CASSPVRGISYNEQFF

abundance: -
j_gene: TRBJ1-1
v_gene: TRBV6-5
d_gene: -
CDR3nt: TGTGCCAGCAGTTTCGGGGGCGTGCACACTGAAGCTTTCTTT
CDR3aa: CASSFGGVHTEAFF

abundance: -
j_gene: TRBJ2-7
v_gene: TRBV28
d_gene: TRBD1
CDR3nt: TGTGCCAGCAGTTTTAGAGGGGGCCGGGAGCAGTACTTC
CDR3aa: CASSFRGGREQYF

abundance: many
j_gene: TRBJ1-5
v_gene: TRBV27
d_gene: -
CDR3nt: TGTGCCAGCAGTTTCCCCAATCAGCCCCAGCATTTT
CDR3aa: CASSFPNQPQHF

abundance: -
j_gene: TRBJ2-3
v_gene: TRBV6-5
d_gene: -
CDR3nt: TGTGCCAGCAGTTACGGGGAGACGTCTGATACGCAGTATTTT
CDR3aa: CASSYGETSDTQYF

abundance: -
j_gene: TRBJ1-3
v_gene: TRBV19
d_gene: -
CDR3nt: TGTGCCAGTACCGGAAGGTCCGCGTGGGCTGGAAACACCATATATTTT
CDR3aa: CASTGRSAWAGNTIYF

abundance: -
j_gene: TRBJ2-7
v_gene: TRBV28
d_gene: -
CDR3nt: TGTGCCAGCAGTTTAGAAGGGAGGAGCGAGCAGTACTTC
CDR3aa: CASSLEGRSEQYF

abundance: -
j_gene: TRBJ1-4
v_gene: TRBV7-6
d_gene: -
CDR3nt: TGTGCCAGCAGCTTAGGTGCGGATGGAAATGAAAAACTGTTTTTT
CDR3aa: CASSLGADGNEKLFF

abundance: -
j_gene: TRBJ2-1
v_gene: TRBV6-6
d_gene: TRBD1
CDR3nt: TGTGCCAGCAGCAAAAACAGGGGCAACAATGAGCAGTTCTTC
CDR3aa: CASSKNRGNNEQFF

abundance: -
j_gene: TRBJ2-7
v_gene: TRBV7-7
d_gene: -
CDR3nt: TGTGCCAGCAGCCGAGTGGGGGGAGTCTCCGAGCAGTACTTC
CDR3aa: CASSRVGGVSEQYF

abundance: -
j_gene: TRBJ2-7
v_gene: TRBV11-3
d_gene: TRBD1
CDR3nt: TGTGCCAGCAGCACCACGACAGGGCTCGAGCAGTACTTC
CDR3aa: CASSTTTGLEQYF

abundance: -
j_gene: TRBJ1-5
v_gene: TRBV28
d_gene: -
CDR3nt: TGTGCCAGCTTTCGGAGGGGCAATCAGCCCCAGCATTTT
CDR3aa: CASFRRGNQPQHF

abundance: once
j_gene: TRBJ1-5
v_gene: TRBV7-3
d_gene: -
CDR3nt: TGTGCCAGCAGCTCACTGAGGGACAATCAGCCCCAGCATTTT
CDR3aa: CASSSLRDNQPQHF